This T cell receptor beta chain was sequenced during a study of blood T cell repertoires in COVID-19. Repertoires were generated with immunoSEQ multiplex PCR, while TCRdb's copy carries only in-frame clones and drops some. The sample has approximately 50,000 clones, roughly 80% seen once. Only a few counts were recorded for this clone. Adults between roughly 18 and 89 years of age took part from about 24 US areas. Participants reported their clinical history, and cohort assignment relied on those reports. The CDR3 spans 13 residues. Trimming at V came to 2 bases and at J to 5 bases, leaving 2 bases not matched to a gene. From germline, CDR1 is SGHKS and CDR2 YYEKEE (reference sequence).

This clonotype was obtained from a woman aged 45 to 65 with acute COVID-19. The chain has TRBV5-5 and TRBJ1-2, with TRBD1 matching 8 bases. Sequencing input: PBMCs or T cells enriched from blood (not recorded which). The CDR3 sequence: CASSFTGGYGYTF. CDR3 coding DNA: TGTGCCAGCAGCTTTACAGGGGGTTATGGCTACACCTTC.